This entry lists 3 T cell receptor beta chains sequenced from one sample in a study of T cell changes during pregnancy in multiple sclerosis. TCRdb's copy holds only in-frame clones and misses some; the assay was immunoSEQ multiplex PCR. The sample gives 75,000 to 95,000 clones, around 93% of which show up once; approximately 0.99% is in the top ten. This specimen was peripheral blood, taken before pregnancy. The receptor source for this set is a female donor with multiple sclerosis, enrolled in a pregnancy study.

V usage is TRBV15 and J usage is TRBJ2-7; TRBD2 matches 8 bases. The CDR3 is 15 amino acids. V was clipped by 8 bases and J by 7 bases; unmatched bases: 16. The germline V gene encodes CDR1 LNHNV and CDR2 YYDKDF (reference sequence). CDR3 bases: TGTGCCACCCGGGGGGGCGGGAGCGGGAAATGGGAGCAGTACTTC. It translates to CATRGGGSGKWEQYF. Full variable domain (rest looked up from reference TRBV15 and TRBJ2-7): DAMVIQNPRYQVTQFGKPVTLSCSQTLNHNVMYWYQQKSSQAPKLLFHYYDKDFNNEADTPDNFQSRRPNTSFCFLDIRSPGLGDTAMYLCATRGGGSGKWEQYFGPGTRLTVT.

The chain uses TRBV28 and TRBJ2-4; the D gene is possibly TRBD2 (6 bases). This CDR3 spans 12 amino acids. CDR1 MDHEN and CDR2 SYDVKM come from the germline V gene. The V and J ends lost 6 bases and 8 bases respectively, with 11 bases between them. The DNA of the CDR3 is TGTGCCAGCAGGGCGGGAAGCGACATTCAGTACTTC. This translates into CASRAGSDIQYF.

The table lists this clone with a count of one. The chain recombines TRBV5-1 with TRBJ2-3; D perhaps matches TRBD2 (6 bases). The CDR3 is 14 amino acids. CDR1 and CDR2 (germline): SGHRS, YFSETQ. Trimming removed 4 bases at V and 2 bases at J, with 11 bases between. The CDR3 DNA follows: TGCGCCAGCAGCCTCACTAGCTCCACAGATACGCAGTATTTT. This sequence encodes CASSLTSSTDTQYF.